This is a list of T cell receptor beta chains from one sample in a study of blood T cell repertoires in COVID-19. Profiling relied on immunoSEQ multiplex PCR, and the TCRdb table lists in-frame clones only, not all of them. The data hold fewer than 250,000 clones, with 86% observed a single time. Material: peripheral blood. The receptor set was obtained from a man aged 45 to 65 with acute or convalescent COVID-19. CDR3s include the opening cysteine and the closing phenylalanine or tryptophan. Each record gives: clone size, D gene, J gene, V gene, CDR3 protein, CDR3 DNA. The D gene is left open where the match is weak. The listing skips clone size in some rows; elsewhere it reads once, few, many or a size class.

clone size: few
D gene: TRBD1
J gene: TRBJ1-1
V gene: TRBV19
CDR3 protein: CASSMTGARTEAFF
CDR3 DNA: TGTGCCAGTAGTATGACAGGGGCAAGGACTGAAGCTTTCTTT

clone size: .
D gene: .
J gene: TRBJ2-5
V gene: TRBV18
CDR3 protein: CASSGGTEETQYF
CDR3 DNA: TGTGCCAGCTCAGGGGGGACAGAAGAGACCCAGTACTTC

clone size: .
D gene: TRBD2
J gene: TRBJ2-1
V gene: TRBV7-8
CDR3 protein: CASRFIAGGPDNEQFF
CDR3 DNA: TGTGCCAGCAGATTTATAGCGGGGGGGCCTGACAATGAGCAGTTCTTC

clone size: .
D gene: .
J gene: TRBJ1-5
V gene: TRBV7-8
CDR3 protein: CASSISGLNQPQHF
CDR3 DNA: TGTGCCAGCAGCATCTCAGGGTTAAATCAGCCCCAGCATTTT

clone size: .
D gene: .
J gene: TRBJ1-1
V gene: TRBV21-1
CDR3 protein: CAGGPGQKNTEAFF
CDR3 DNA: TGTGCCGGGGGCCCCGGACAGAAGAACACTGAAGCTTTCTTT

clone size: .
D gene: TRBD1
J gene: TRBJ2-3
V gene: TRBV5-1
CDR3 protein: CASSLEVWTTGVDTQYF
CDR3 DNA: TGCGCCAGCAGCTTGGAGGTCTGGACCACAGGGGTAGATACGCAGTATTTT

clone size: .
D gene: .
J gene: TRBJ1-2
V gene: TRBV3-1/TRBV3-2
CDR3 protein: CASSYLTATNYGYTF
CDR3 DNA: TGTGCCAGCAGCTACCTGACAGCAACCAACTATGGCTACACCTTC

clone size: .
D gene: TRBD2
J gene: TRBJ2-7
V gene: TRBV6-5
CDR3 protein: CASRAGAYEQYF
CDR3 DNA: TGTGCCAGCAGGGCGGGGGCCTACGAGCAGTACTTC

clone size: once
D gene: .
J gene: TRBJ1-6
V gene: TRBV9
CDR3 protein: CASSTKGNSPLHF
CDR3 DNA: TGTGCCAGCAGCACTAAAGGAAATTCACCCCTCCACTTT

clone size: .
D gene: TRBD1
J gene: TRBJ1-3
V gene: TRBV5-1
CDR3 protein: CASSPGTGGGKSSGNTIYF
CDR3 DNA: TGCGCCAGCAGCCCCGGGACAGGGGGCGGAAAGAGCTCTGGAAACACCATATATTTT

clone size: .
D gene: TRBD2
J gene: TRBJ2-5
V gene: TRBV7-8
CDR3 protein: CASSPGGTSGFQETQYF
CDR3 DNA: TGTGCCAGCAGCCCAGGAGGGACTAGCGGATTCCAAGAGACCCAGTACTTC

clone size: .
D gene: TRBD2
J gene: TRBJ2-1
V gene: TRBV5-1
CDR3 protein: CATRGERHLEQFF
CDR3 DNA: TGCGCCACCCGGGGGGAGCGGCACCTTGAGCAGTTCTTC

clone size: .
D gene: .
J gene: TRBJ2-5
V gene: TRBV3-1/TRBV3-2
CDR3 protein: CATAAEGAGQETQYF
CDR3 DNA: TGTGCCACCGCCGCGGAGGGGGCCGGCCAAGAGACCCAGTACTTC

clone size: .
D gene: .
J gene: TRBJ2-1
V gene: TRBV9
CDR3 protein: CASSDLRSYNEQFF
CDR3 DNA: TGTGCCAGCAGCGATTTACGGTCCTACAATGAGCAGTTCTTC

clone size: .
D gene: TRBD1
J gene: TRBJ1-2
V gene: TRBV19
CDR3 protein: CASSTPTGATYGYTF
CDR3 DNA: TGTGCCAGTAGTACTCCGACAGGGGCCACCTATGGCTACACCTTC

clone size: .
D gene: TRBD1
J gene: TRBJ1-5
V gene: TRBV29-1
CDR3 protein: CSVGDSQGNQPQHF
CDR3 DNA: TGCAGCGTGGGGGACAGCCAGGGCAATCAGCCCCAGCATTTT

clone size: .
D gene: .
J gene: TRBJ1-3
V gene: TRBV7-2
CDR3 protein: CASSLRPGTALNTIYF
CDR3 DNA: TGTGCCAGCAGCCTAAGGCCGGGGACTGCTTTAAACACCATATATTTT

clone size: .
D gene: .
J gene: TRBJ2-3
V gene: TRBV30
CDR3 protein: CAWKRADTQYF
CDR3 DNA: TGTGCCTGGAAACGGGCAGATACGCAGTATTTT

clone size: .
D gene: .
J gene: TRBJ1-5
V gene: TRBV7-2
CDR3 protein: CASSLGMSGVQPQHF
CDR3 DNA: TGTGCCAGCAGCTTAGGAATGTCAGGGGTTCAGCCCCAGCATTTT

clone size: .
D gene: .
J gene: TRBJ1-5
V gene: TRBV11-2
CDR3 protein: CASSLGRQDNQPQHF
CDR3 DNA: TGTGCCAGCAGCTTAGGAAGGCAGGACAATCAGCCCCAGCATTTT

clone size: .
D gene: .
J gene: TRBJ1-2
V gene: TRBV29-1
CDR3 protein: CSVVYREGYTF
CDR3 DNA: TGCAGCGTCGTGTACAGGGAGGGCTACACCTTC

clone size: .
D gene: .
J gene: TRBJ1-6
V gene: TRBV19
CDR3 protein: CASSPTGTYNSPLHF
CDR3 DNA: TGTGCCAGTAGTCCAACCGGGACCTATAATTCACCCCTCCACTTT

clone size: .
D gene: TRBD1
J gene: TRBJ1-2
V gene: TRBV6-5
CDR3 protein: CASTSQGGGYGYTF
CDR3 DNA: TGTGCCAGCACTAGCCAGGGGGGCGGCTATGGCTACACCTTC

clone size: .
D gene: TRBD1
J gene: TRBJ1-3
V gene: TRBV10-3
CDR3 protein: CAISELPGGTSGNTIYF
CDR3 DNA: TGTGCCATCAGTGAGTTGCCAGGGGGGACCTCTGGAAACACCATATATTTT

clone size: .
D gene: .
J gene: TRBJ2-7
V gene: TRBV5-4
CDR3 protein: CASSSGTSSSYEQYF
CDR3 DNA: TGTGCCAGCAGCTCAGGGACTTCTAGCTCCTACGAGCAGTACTTC

clone size: .
D gene: TRBD1
J gene: TRBJ1-5
V gene: TRBV18
CDR3 protein: CASSPSTGGSNQPQHF
CDR3 DNA: TGTGCCAGCTCACCTTCGACAGGGGGGAGCAATCAGCCCCAGCATTTT

clone size: .
D gene: .
J gene: TRBJ2-3
V gene: TRBV6-2/TRBV6-3
CDR3 protein: CASRSISTDTQYF
CDR3 DNA: TGTGCCAGCCGTTCCATCAGCACAGATACGCAGTATTTT

clone size: .
D gene: TRBD1
J gene: TRBJ1-6
V gene: TRBV7-3
CDR3 protein: CASSLGTARVSPLHF
CDR3 DNA: TGTGCCAGCAGCCTGGGGACAGCGAGGGTTTCACCCCTCCACTTT

clone size: .
D gene: .
J gene: TRBJ2-2
V gene: TRBV11-2
CDR3 protein: CASSPWKAGTGELFF
CDR3 DNA: TGTGCCAGCAGCCCCTGGAAGGCCGGGACCGGGGAGCTGTTTTTT

clone size: .
D gene: .
J gene: TRBJ1-2
V gene: TRBV6-5
CDR3 protein: CASSYSAVEGYYGYTF
CDR3 DNA: TGTGCCAGCAGTTACTCCGCCGTGGAGGGATATTATGGCTACACCTTC

clone size: once
D gene: .
J gene: TRBJ1-5
V gene: TRBV12-2
CDR3 protein: CASRLAPNYSNQPQHF
CDR3 DNA: TGTGCAAGTCGCTTAGCGCCCAACTATAGCAATCAGCCCCAGCATTTT

clone size: .
D gene: .
J gene: TRBJ1-2
V gene: TRBV5-6
CDR3 protein: CASSPEALQNYGYTF
CDR3 DNA: TGTGCCAGCAGCCCGGAGGCCCTCCAGAACTATGGCTACACCTTC

clone size: .
D gene: TRBD2
J gene: TRBJ2-5
V gene: TRBV10-2
CDR3 protein: CASSSGRGTGGQETQYF
CDR3 DNA: TGCGCCAGCAGTTCGGGACGGGGGACGGGAGGCCAAGAGACCCAGTACTTC

clone size: .
D gene: .
J gene: TRBJ1-5
V gene: TRBV6-5
CDR3 protein: CASSPQGGNNQPQHF
CDR3 DNA: TGTGCCAGCAGCCCACAGGGCGGTAACAATCAGCCCCAGCATTTT

clone size: .
D gene: .
J gene: TRBJ2-7
V gene: TRBV14
CDR3 protein: CASSQGWQSHYEQYF
CDR3 DNA: TGTGCCAGCAGCCAAGGGTGGCAGTCGCACTACGAGCAGTACTTC

clone size: once
D gene: .
J gene: TRBJ1-2
V gene: TRBV5-1
CDR3 protein: CASSPTYRLRDNGYTF
CDR3 DNA: TGCGCCAGCAGTCCAACGTATAGACTCAGGGATAATGGCTACACCTTC

clone size: .
D gene: TRBD1
J gene: TRBJ1-2
V gene: TRBV11-2
CDR3 protein: CASSAIGGTGEKGYTF
CDR3 DNA: TGTGCCAGCAGCGCTATAGGGGGGACAGGGGAGAAAGGCTACACCTTC

clone size: .
D gene: .
J gene: TRBJ1-2
V gene: TRBV6-6
CDR3 protein: CASSYSARGYGYTF
CDR3 DNA: TGTGCCAGCAGTTACTCGGCCAGGGGATATGGCTACACCTTC

clone size: .
D gene: .
J gene: TRBJ2-1
V gene: TRBV6-5
CDR3 protein: CASTRRQAPYNEQFF
CDR3 DNA: TGTGCCAGCACTCGAAGGCAGGCGCCCTACAATGAGCAGTTCTTC

clone size: .
D gene: TRBD1
J gene: TRBJ2-1
V gene: TRBV19
CDR3 protein: CASSIDTGGWNEQFF
CDR3 DNA: TGTGCCAGTAGTATAGATACAGGGGGCTGGAATGAGCAGTTCTTC

clone size: .
D gene: TRBD1
J gene: TRBJ1-5
V gene: TRBV6-6
CDR3 protein: CASRAQGSNSNQPQHF
CDR3 DNA: TGTGCCAGCAGAGCACAGGGGTCCAATAGCAATCAGCCCCAGCATTTT

clone size: .
D gene: .
J gene: TRBJ1-1
V gene: TRBV4-1
CDR3 protein: CASSQAANTEAFF
CDR3 DNA: TGCGCCAGCAGCCAGGCTGCGAACACTGAAGCTTTCTTT

clone size: .
D gene: .
J gene: TRBJ1-3
V gene: TRBV30
CDR3 protein: CAWSRDSVSGNTIYF
CDR3 DNA: TGTGCCTGGAGTCGTGACAGCGTCTCTGGAAACACCATATATTTT

clone size: .
D gene: .
J gene: TRBJ2-2
V gene: TRBV19
CDR3 protein: CASTGQNTGELFF
CDR3 DNA: TGTGCCAGTACAGGACAAAACACCGGGGAGCTGTTTTTT

clone size: .
D gene: TRBD1
J gene: TRBJ1-2
V gene: TRBV18
CDR3 protein: CASSQGQGDGYTF
CDR3 DNA: TGTGCCAGCTCCCAAGGACAGGGGGATGGCTACACCTTC

clone size: .
D gene: TRBD2
J gene: TRBJ2-1
V gene: TRBV7-7
CDR3 protein: CASSQGLAGPYNEQFF
CDR3 DNA: TGTGCCAGCAGCCAGGGACTAGCGGGCCCCTACAATGAGCAGTTCTTC

clone size: .
D gene: TRBD1
J gene: TRBJ2-4
V gene: TRBV19
CDR3 protein: CASSIPGGRTGGAKNIQYF
CDR3 DNA: TGTGCCAGTAGTATCCCCGGGGGGCGGACAGGGGGTGCCAAAAACATTCAGTACTTC

clone size: .
D gene: .
J gene: TRBJ2-1
V gene: TRBV19
CDR3 protein: CACTRDLSYNEQFF
CDR3 DNA: TGTGCCTGCACTAGAGACCTCTCCTACAATGAGCAGTTCTTC

clone size: .
D gene: TRBD2
J gene: TRBJ2-1
V gene: TRBV5-6
CDR3 protein: CASSPPGLAGGEQFF
CDR3 DNA: TGTGCCAGCAGCCCCCCTGGACTAGCGGGGGGTGAGCAGTTCTTC

clone size: .
D gene: .
J gene: TRBJ2-2
V gene: TRBV24-1
CDR3 protein: CATGAGYTGELFF
CDR3 DNA: TGTGCCACCGGGGCCGGGTACACCGGGGAGCTGTTTTTT

clone size: .
D gene: TRBD1
J gene: TRBJ1-6
V gene: TRBV19
CDR3 protein: CASKGTAYYNSPLHF
CDR3 DNA: TGTGCCAGTAAGGGGACAGCCTACTATAATTCACCCCTCCACTTT

clone size: .
D gene: .
J gene: TRBJ1-6
V gene: TRBV19
CDR3 protein: CASMKREGYNSPLHF
CDR3 DNA: TGTGCCAGTATGAAACGGGAGGGGTATAATTCACCCCTCCACTTT

clone size: .
D gene: TRBD1
J gene: TRBJ1-2
V gene: TRBV19
CDR3 protein: CATRDRGQEDGYTF
CDR3 DNA: TGTGCCACCCGGGACAGGGGGCAGGAAGATGGCTACACCTTC